These T cell receptor beta chains were read from a single sample in a study of shared clonotypes between healthy human individuals. Data came from immunoSEQ multiplex PCR; TCRdb stores just in-frame clones and leaves some out. This sample has roughly 2.2 million clones, with 85% to 95% found just once. The specimen sequenced was naive CD4+ T cells from PBMCs. The source of these receptors is a man younger than 30 in good health. Some clones in this sample may be carry-over from other donors' samples. Both conserved end residues are part of each CDR3. D genes are given only for firm matches.

cdr3_length: 15; v_call: TRBV14; d_call: TRBD2; cdr3_aa: CASSQDRGLADEQFF
cdr3_length: 18; v_call: TRBV7-3; d_call: NA; cdr3_aa: CASSLGKPQGRSGNTIYF
cdr3_length: 16; v_call: TRBV9; d_call: NA; cdr3_aa: CASSVRGRTRTDTQYF
cdr3_length: 16; v_call: TRBV18; d_call: TRBD1; cdr3_aa: CASSTGQLDSGNTIYF
cdr3_length: 13; v_call: TRBV5-1; d_call: NA; cdr3_aa: CASSANLGYTQYF
cdr3_length: 16; v_call: TRBV5-6; d_call: TRBD2; cdr3_aa: CATSRGSGSSYNEQFF
cdr3_length: 16; v_call: TRBV5-6; d_call: TRBD2; cdr3_aa: CASSFRTSVRYNEQFF
cdr3_length: 12; v_call: TRBV30; d_call: NA; cdr3_aa: CASGREGRGYTF
cdr3_length: 17; v_call: TRBV6-4; d_call: NA; cdr3_aa: CASSVPGALQAKNIQYF
cdr3_length: 15; v_call: TRBV9; d_call: TRBD2; cdr3_aa: CASRASGSSYNEQFF
cdr3_length: 16; v_call: TRBV5-4; d_call: NA; cdr3_aa: CASSLPLGQRNTEAFF
cdr3_length: 15; v_call: TRBV5-4; d_call: TRBD2; cdr3_aa: CASSLGGRGQETQYF
cdr3_length: 15; v_call: TRBV18; d_call: TRBD1; cdr3_aa: CASSPWTGPRNTIYF
cdr3_length: 13; v_call: TRBV7-8; d_call: NA; cdr3_aa: CASSFRREETQYF
cdr3_length: 13; v_call: TRBV5-1; d_call: TRBD2; cdr3_aa: CASSWGGNNEQFF
cdr3_length: 13; v_call: TRBV7-6; d_call: NA; cdr3_aa: CASSRLYEETQYF
cdr3_length: 14; v_call: TRBV6-1; d_call: NA; cdr3_aa: CASSGTRTYNEQFF
cdr3_length: 14; v_call: TRBV30; d_call: NA; cdr3_aa: CAWSVVWNRLGQFF
cdr3_length: 14; v_call: TRBV12-5; d_call: NA; cdr3_aa: CASGLWPGSGELFF
cdr3_length: 16; v_call: TRBV5-1; d_call: NA; cdr3_aa: CASSLNPGSSGNTIYF
cdr3_length: 15; v_call: TRBV15; d_call: TRBD1; cdr3_aa: CATSRRGRGNEGYTF
cdr3_length: 15; v_call: TRBV9; d_call: NA; cdr3_aa: CASSVAGVGNQPQHF
cdr3_length: 13; v_call: TRBV11-2; d_call: NA; cdr3_aa: CASSLEGTPFKYF
cdr3_length: 15; v_call: TRBV7-9; d_call: TRBD1; cdr3_aa: CASSNPGQGSYGYTF
cdr3_length: 16; v_call: TRBV29-1; d_call: TRBD2; cdr3_aa: CSVGETTSGRTKEQYF
cdr3_length: 16; v_call: TRBV4-1; d_call: NA; cdr3_aa: CASSLGAVLGANVLTF
cdr3_length: 13; v_call: TRBV4-1; d_call: NA; cdr3_aa: CASSRRGGEKLFF
cdr3_length: 15; v_call: TRBV14; d_call: TRBD2; cdr3_aa: CASSKGGSGANVLTF
cdr3_length: 13; v_call: TRBV18; d_call: NA; cdr3_aa: CASSPPGSQPQHF
cdr3_length: 15; v_call: TRBV5-4; d_call: TRBD2; cdr3_aa: CASSSRETHTDTQYF
cdr3_length: 12; v_call: TRBV28; d_call: NA; cdr3_aa: CASSQTGNEQFF
cdr3_length: 13; v_call: TRBV25-1; d_call: TRBD1; cdr3_aa: CASTQRQGNEQFF
cdr3_length: 14; v_call: TRBV19; d_call: NA; cdr3_aa: CASSTRQRNTEAFF
cdr3_length: 16; v_call: TRBV6-1; d_call: TRBD2; cdr3_aa: CASSGPGLGASGELFF
cdr3_length: 15; v_call: TRBV15; d_call: NA; cdr3_aa: CATSRDSGNSYEQYF
cdr3_length: 14; v_call: TRBV28; d_call: NA; cdr3_aa: CASWGRGQNQPQHF
cdr3_length: 14; v_call: TRBV6-1; d_call: NA; cdr3_aa: CASKYGHTSYEQYF
cdr3_length: 16; v_call: TRBV19; d_call: TRBD2; cdr3_aa: CASTVQRGANTGELFF
cdr3_length: 14; v_call: TRBV29-1; d_call: TRBD2; cdr3_aa: CSGRTSGSYNEQFF
cdr3_length: 15; v_call: TRBV5-1; d_call: TRBD2; cdr3_aa: CASSLRLAGANEQFF